This T cell receptor beta chain emerged from a study of T cells after posttransplantation cyclophosphamide. General study findings and limits: After PTCy, TRB diversity resembled that of CNI/methotrexate controls. Donor CD8+ memory clones often dominated recipient blood repertoires at later times. TRB overlap between skin or GI tissue T cells and blood was limited.

Clones were read by immunoSEQ multiplex PCR, and TCRdb kept only the in-frame ones, dropping some. The sample lists about 52,000 clones; 90% to 95% were seen once. Germline V gene data show CDR1 as LNHDA and CDR2 as SQIVND (reference sequence). Trimming shortened V by 7 bases and J by 4 bases, and 19 bases separated the two germline ends. CDR3 size: 15 residues. A remark on this clone: As yet, its antigen is unknown.

The sample was PBMCs. The genes are TRBV19 and TRBJ1-1, with a weak D call TRBD1 (6 bases). The clonotype originates from a woman aged 25-40 years in good health and a related stem cell transplant donor. This chain's CDR3 is CASTPRGGFSTEAFF. The CDR3 DNA is TGTGCCAGTACCCCTCGGGGGGGCTTTAGCACTGAAGCTTTCTTT.